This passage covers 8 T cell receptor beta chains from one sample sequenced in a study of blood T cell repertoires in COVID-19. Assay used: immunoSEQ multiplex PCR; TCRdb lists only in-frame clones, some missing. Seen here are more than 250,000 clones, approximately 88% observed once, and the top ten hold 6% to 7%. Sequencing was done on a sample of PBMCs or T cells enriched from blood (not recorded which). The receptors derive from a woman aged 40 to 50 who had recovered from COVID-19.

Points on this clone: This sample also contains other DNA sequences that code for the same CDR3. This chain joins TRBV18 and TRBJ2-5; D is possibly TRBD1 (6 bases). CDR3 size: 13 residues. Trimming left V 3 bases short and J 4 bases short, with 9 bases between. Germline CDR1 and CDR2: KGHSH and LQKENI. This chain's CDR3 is CASSPGAGETQYF. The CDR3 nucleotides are TGTGCCAGCTCACCGGGGGCGGGAGAGACCCAGTACTTC. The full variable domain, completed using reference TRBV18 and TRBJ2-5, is NAGVMQNPRHLVRRRGQEARLRCSPMKGHSHVYWYRQLPEEGLKFMVYLQKENIIDESGMPKERFSAEFPKEGPSILRIQQVVRGDSAAYFCASSPGAGETQYFGPGTRLLVL.

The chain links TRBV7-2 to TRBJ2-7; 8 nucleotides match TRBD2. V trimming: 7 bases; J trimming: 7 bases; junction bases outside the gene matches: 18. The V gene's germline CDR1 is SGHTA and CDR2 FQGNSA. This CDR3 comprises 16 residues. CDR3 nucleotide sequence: TGTGCCAGCACCCCGGACGGGAGTAGCGGGACATCGGAGCAGTACTTC. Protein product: CASTPDGSSGTSEQYF.

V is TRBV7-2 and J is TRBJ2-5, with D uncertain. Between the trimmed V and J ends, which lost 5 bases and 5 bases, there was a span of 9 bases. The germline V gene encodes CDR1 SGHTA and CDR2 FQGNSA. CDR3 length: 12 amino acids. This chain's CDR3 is CASSPSGETQYF. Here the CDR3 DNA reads TGTGCCAGCAGCCCCTCCGGGGAGACCCAGTACTTC.

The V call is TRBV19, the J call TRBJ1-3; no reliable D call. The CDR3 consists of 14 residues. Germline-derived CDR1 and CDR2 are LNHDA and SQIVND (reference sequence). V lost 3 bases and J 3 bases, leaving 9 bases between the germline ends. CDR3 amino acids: CASSMIAGGNTIYF. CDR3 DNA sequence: TGTGCCAGTAGTATGATCGCCGGTGGAAACACCATATATTTT.

The CDR3 region has the DNA TGTGCCAGCAGCTTAAGGGGGCAGGGTGGAACCGGGGAGCTGTTTTTT. Its protein is CASSLRGQGGTGELFF. This chain links TRBV7-3 with TRBJ2-2; the D gene is possibly TRBD1 (6 bases). There are 16 residues in the CDR3. The germline CDR1 and CDR2 sequences are SGHTA and FQGTGA. V was shortened by 1 base and J by 5 bases, with 14 bases between the two germline ends.

The CDR3 sequence is CASSLGQVYEQYF. In nucleotides, the CDR3 is TGTGCCAGCAGTTTGGGACAGGTGTACGAGCAGTACTTC. This chain joins TRBV28 and TRBJ2-7; 8 nucleotides agree with TRBD1. Per germline, CDR1 MDHEN and CDR2 SYDVKM. CDR3 length: 13 amino acids. The junction had 2 bases not matched to a gene; V was cut back by 3 bases and J by 4 bases.

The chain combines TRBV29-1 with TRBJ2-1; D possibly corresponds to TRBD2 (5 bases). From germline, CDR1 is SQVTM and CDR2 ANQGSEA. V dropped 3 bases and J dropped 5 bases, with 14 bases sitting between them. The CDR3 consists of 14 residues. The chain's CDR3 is CSVDGLQLDNEQFF. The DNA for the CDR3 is TGCAGCGTTGATGGACTGCAGTTAGACAATGAGCAGTTCTTC.

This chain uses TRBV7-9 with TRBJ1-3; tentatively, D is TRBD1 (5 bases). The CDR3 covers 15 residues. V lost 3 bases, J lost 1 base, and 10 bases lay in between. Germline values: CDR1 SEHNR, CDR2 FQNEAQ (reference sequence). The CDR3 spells CASSFRQTSGNTIYF. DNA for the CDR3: TGTGCCAGCAGCTTCAGACAGACTTCTGGAAACACCATATATTTT.